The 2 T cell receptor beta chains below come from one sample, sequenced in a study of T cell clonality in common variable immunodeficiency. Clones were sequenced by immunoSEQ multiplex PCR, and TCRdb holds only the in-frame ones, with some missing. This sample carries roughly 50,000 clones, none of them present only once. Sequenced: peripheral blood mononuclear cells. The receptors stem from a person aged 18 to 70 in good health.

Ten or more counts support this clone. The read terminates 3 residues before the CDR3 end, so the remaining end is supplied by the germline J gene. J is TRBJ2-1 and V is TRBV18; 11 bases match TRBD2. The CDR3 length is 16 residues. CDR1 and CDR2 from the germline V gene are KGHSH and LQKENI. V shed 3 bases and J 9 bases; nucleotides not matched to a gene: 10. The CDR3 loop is CASSPQETSGIVEQFF. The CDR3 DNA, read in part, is TGTGCCAGCTCACCCCAAGAGACTAGCGGGATCGTTGAG.

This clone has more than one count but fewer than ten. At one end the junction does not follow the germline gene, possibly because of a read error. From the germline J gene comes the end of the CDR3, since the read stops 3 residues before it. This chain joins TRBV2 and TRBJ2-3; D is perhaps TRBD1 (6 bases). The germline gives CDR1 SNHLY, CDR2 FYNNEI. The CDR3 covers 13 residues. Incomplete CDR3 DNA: TGTGCCAGCAGTGAGGACAGTCCAGAGACG. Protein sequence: CASSEDSPET. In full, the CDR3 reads CASSEDSPETQYF.